This T cell receptor beta chain was identified during a study of T cell responses to AZD1222 COVID-19 vaccine. This clone was counted between two and nine times. Only in-frame clones appear in the TCRdb table, and some are missing; sequencing was by immunoSEQ multiplex PCR. This repertoire shows approximately 94,000 clones, about 90% found once; its top ten account for 4% to 4.5%. The CDR3 sequence is 14 residues long. With 5 bases clipped from V and 7 bases from J, the junction kept 8 bases outside the gene matches. Germline lookup yields CDR1 SEHNR and CDR2 FQNEAQ (reference sequence). This receptor was identified in an adult in good health. J is TRBJ1-5 and V is TRBV7-9, with TRBD1 identical over 7 bases. Sample: peripheral blood, taken on day 0 of MenACWY control vaccination. CDR3 region: CASSLDRAGQPQHF. Here the CDR3 DNA reads TGTGCCAGCAGCCTTGACAGGGCGGGACAGCCCCAGCATTTT.